These 12 T cell receptor beta chains were sequenced from one sample in a study of cytomegalovirus exposure and HLA in healthy donors. The primer mix had 60 Vbeta and 13 Jbeta primers. The protocol was immunoSEQ multiplex PCR, while the TCRdb copy is restricted to in-frame clones and leaves out a portion. Here the sample spans a few hundred thousand clones, approximately 90% being singletons. Sequenced input: PBMCs. All receptors come from a woman aged 18-35 years in good health and CMV-seronegative.

This chain links TRBV13 with TRBJ1-6; D unresolved. CDR3 length: 14 residues. V was pared by 5 bases and J by 10 bases, with 15 bases between. The germline CDR1 and CDR2 sequences are PRHDT and FYEKMQ (reference sequence). CDR3 nucleotide sequence: TGTGCCAGCAGCCCGCCTGACTCCCGGTCACCCCTCCACTTT. This gives the protein CASSPPDSRSPLHF.

This rearrangement joins TRBV2 to TRBJ2-7; maybe TRBD2 (6 bases). The CDR3 loop spans 15 amino acids. Germline CDR1 and CDR2: SNHLY and FYNNEI. V lost 0 bases, J lost 1 base, and 10 bases lay in between. The CDR3 is CASSEAASESYEQYF. Written as DNA, the CDR3 is TGTGCCAGCAGTGAAGCGGCTAGCGAGTCCTACGAGCAGTACTTC.

The chain links TRBV7-2 to TRBJ2-7, with 8 bases matching TRBD2. The junction had 13 bases not matched to a gene; V was cut back by 2 bases and J by 4 bases. The germline V gene has CDR1 SGHTA and CDR2 FQGNSA. This CDR3 comprises 17 residues. CDR3 residues: CASSLRVLRGGSYEQYF. DNA of the CDR3: TGTGCCAGCAGCTTACGTGTTCTTCGGGGGGGCTCGTACGAGCAGTACTTC.

The CDR3 DNA follows: TGCGCCAGCAGCTTGGAACAGGGGGCGACCGGGGAGCTGTTTTTT. Translated, it gives CASSLEQGATGELFF. The chain has TRBV5-1 and TRBJ2-2, with 9 bases that match TRBD1. The CDR3 loop spans 15 amino acids. Trimming took 0 bases from V and 5 from J; bases not matched to a gene: 2. Germline V lookup: CDR1 SGHRS, CDR2 YFSETQ.

This clone was recorded once. This chain uses TRBV30 with TRBJ2-1; 9 bases are a match to TRBD1. Trimming took 1 base from V and 3 from J; bases not matched to a gene: 16. This CDR3 is 19 amino acids long. Germline CDR1 is GTSNPN and CDR2 is SVGIG (reference sequence). CDR3 amino acids: CAWSAMGQGENYGYNEQFF. The DNA of the CDR3 is TGTGCCTGGAGTGCCATGGGACAGGGAGAAAACTACGGCTACAATGAGCAGTTCTTC.

This sequence joins TRBV7-8 and TRBJ2-6; TRBD2 might be the D (5 bases). V was clipped by 1 base and J by 4 bases, with 23 bases between them. This CDR3 has 20 amino acids. Germline-derived CDR1 and CDR2 are SGHVS and FQNEAQ. In DNA form, the CDR3 reads TGTGCCAGCAGCTTAGTCAGCCCAAGGGTTCCCTCGGGAGGGGCCAACGTCCTGACTTTC. The encoded protein is CASSLVSPRVPSGGANVLTF.

J is TRBJ1-2 and V is TRBV30, with 7 positions matching TRBD1. Germline V lookup: CDR1 GTSNPN, CDR2 SVGIG (reference sequence). This CDR3 contains 14 residues. The V segment lost 8 bases and the J segment 4 bases; nucleotides outside the gene matches: 13. The chain's CDR3 is CARTTRTGSYGYTF. DNA of the CDR3: TGTGCCCGGACGACTCGGACAGGTAGCTATGGCTACACCTTC.

CDR3 DNA: TGTGCCAGTAGTGCTCAGACAGGGGCGGGGCAGCCCCAGCATTTT. It specifies CASSAQTGAGQPQHF. The rearrangement uses TRBV19 and TRBJ1-5; TRBD1 aligns across 8 bases. This CDR3 contains 15 residues. CDR1 and CDR2 from the germline V gene are LNHDA and SQIVND (reference sequence). Trimming removed 5 bases from V and 7 bases from J; junction bases left unmatched: 10.

The J gene is TRBJ2-7, the V gene TRBV7-2; TRBD2 might be the D (6 bases). Trimming shortened V by 2 bases and J by 4 bases, and 9 bases separated the two germline ends. In germline, CDR1 is SGHTA, CDR2 FQGNSA. The CDR3 covers 13 residues. Written as DNA, the CDR3 is TGTGCCAGCAGCTTACTAGCGTCGTACGAGCAGTACTTC. As protein: CASSLLASYEQYF.

The gene calls are TRBV7-2 and TRBJ2-2, with D unclear. The V gene's germline CDR1 is SGHTA and CDR2 FQGNSA. The CDR3 has 14 residues. Trimming removed 0 bases from V and 8 bases from J, with 10 bases in between. CDR3 loop: CASSLAARGGELFF. The CDR3, as DNA: TGTGCCAGCAGCTTAGCGGCCCGAGGAGGGGAGCTGTTTTTT. Based on the CDR3 plus reference TRBV7-2 and TRBJ2-2, the full variable domain is GAGVSQSPSNKVTEKGKDVELRCDPISGHTALYWYRQSLGQGLEFLIYFQGNSAPDKSGLPSDRFSAERTGGSVSTLTIQRTQQEDSAVYLCASSLAARGGELFFGEGSRLTVL.

This clone was seen a single time. The chain combines TRBV5-1 with TRBJ2-2; 7 bases are shared with TRBD2. The germline CDR1 and CDR2 sequences are SGHRS and YFSETQ. The CDR3 spans 16 residues. Trimming at V came to 0 bases and at J to 1 base, leaving 3 bases not matched to a gene. In nucleotides, the CDR3 is TGCGCCAGCAGCTTGGTTGGGGGGGTGAACACCGGGGAGCTGTTTTTT. It is translated as CASSLVGGVNTGELFF.

The V and J genes are TRBV10-3 and TRBJ2-3; tentative D call: TRBD2 (6 bases). V was clipped by 4 bases and J by 4 bases, with 12 bases between them. The germline CDR1 and CDR2 sequences are ENHRY and SYGVKD. This CDR3 region has 14 residues. The CDR3 here is CAISGTINSDTQYF. In DNA form, the CDR3 reads TGTGCCATCAGTGGGACTATTAACTCAGATACGCAGTATTTT.